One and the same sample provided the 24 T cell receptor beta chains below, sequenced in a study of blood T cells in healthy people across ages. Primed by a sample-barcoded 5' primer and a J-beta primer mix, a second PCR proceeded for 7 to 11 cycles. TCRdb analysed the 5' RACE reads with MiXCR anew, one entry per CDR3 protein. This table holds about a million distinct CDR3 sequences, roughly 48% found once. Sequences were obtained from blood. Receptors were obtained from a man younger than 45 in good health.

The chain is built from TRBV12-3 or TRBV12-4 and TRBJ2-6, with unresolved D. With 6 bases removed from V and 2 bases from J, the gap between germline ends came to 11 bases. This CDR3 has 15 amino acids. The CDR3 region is CASRRDEAGANVLTF. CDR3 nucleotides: TGTGCCAGCAGACGCGATGAGGCTGGGGCCAACGTCCTGACTTTC.

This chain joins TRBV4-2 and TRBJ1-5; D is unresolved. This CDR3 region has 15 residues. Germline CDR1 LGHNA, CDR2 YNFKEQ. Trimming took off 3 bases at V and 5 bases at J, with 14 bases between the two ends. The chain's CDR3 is CASSQDGTEDQPQHF. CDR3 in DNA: TGTGCCAGCAGCCAGGACGGCACGGAGGATCAGCCCCAGCATTTT.

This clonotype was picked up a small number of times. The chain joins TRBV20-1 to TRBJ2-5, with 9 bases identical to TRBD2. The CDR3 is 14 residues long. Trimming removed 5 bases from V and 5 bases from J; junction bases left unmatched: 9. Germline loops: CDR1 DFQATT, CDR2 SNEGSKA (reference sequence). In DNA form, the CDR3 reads TGCAGTGCTGTTATAGCGGGGGTAAGGGAGACCCAGTACTTC. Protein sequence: CSAVIAGVRETQYF.

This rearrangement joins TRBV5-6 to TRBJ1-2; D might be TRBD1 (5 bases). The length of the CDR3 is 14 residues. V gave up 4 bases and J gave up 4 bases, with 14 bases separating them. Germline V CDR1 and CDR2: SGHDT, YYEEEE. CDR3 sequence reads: CASSLEQVLYGYTF. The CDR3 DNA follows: TGTGCCAGCAGCCTGGAACAGGTCCTCTATGGCTACACCTTC. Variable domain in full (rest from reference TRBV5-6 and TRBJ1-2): DAGVTQSPTHLIKTRGQQVTLRCSPKSGHDTVSWYQQALGQGPQFIFQYYEEEERQRGNFPDRFSGHQFPNYSSELNVNALLLGDSALYLCASSLEQVLYGYTFGSGTRLTVV.

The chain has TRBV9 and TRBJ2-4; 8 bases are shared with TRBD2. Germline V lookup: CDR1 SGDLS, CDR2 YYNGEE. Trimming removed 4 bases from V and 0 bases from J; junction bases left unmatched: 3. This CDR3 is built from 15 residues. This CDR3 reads CASSPLAGAKNIQYF. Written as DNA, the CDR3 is TGTGCCAGCAGCCCTCTAGCGGGAGCCAAAAACATTCAGTACTTC.

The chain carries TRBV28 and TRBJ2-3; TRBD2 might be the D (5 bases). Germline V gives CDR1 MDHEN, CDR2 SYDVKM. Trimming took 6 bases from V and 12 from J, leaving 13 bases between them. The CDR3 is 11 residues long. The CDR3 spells CASSREPPQYF. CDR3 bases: TGTGCCAGCAGCCGGGAACCCCCCCAGTATTTT.

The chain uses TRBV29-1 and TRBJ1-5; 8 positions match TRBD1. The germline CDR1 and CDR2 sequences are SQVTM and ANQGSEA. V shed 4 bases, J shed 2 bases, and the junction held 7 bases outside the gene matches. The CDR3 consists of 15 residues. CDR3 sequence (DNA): TGCAGCGTTGGGGACAGGTCCAGCGGCAATCAGCCCCAGCATTTT. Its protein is CSVGDRSSGNQPQHF.

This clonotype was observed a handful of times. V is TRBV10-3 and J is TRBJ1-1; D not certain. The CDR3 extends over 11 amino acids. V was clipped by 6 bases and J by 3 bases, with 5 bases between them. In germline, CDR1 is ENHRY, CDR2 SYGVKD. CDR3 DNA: TGTGCCATCAGAGCGGACACTGAAGCTTTCTTT. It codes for CAIRADTEAFF.

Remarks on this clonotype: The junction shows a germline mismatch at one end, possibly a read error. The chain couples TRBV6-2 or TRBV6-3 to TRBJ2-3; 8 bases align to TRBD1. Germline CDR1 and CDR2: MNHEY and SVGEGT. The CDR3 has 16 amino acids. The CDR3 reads CASRLPPGGWTDAQYF. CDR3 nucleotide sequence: TGTGCCAGCAGGCTGCCCCCAGGGGGCTGGACAGATGCGCAGTATTTT.

In nucleotides, the CDR3 is TGTGCCAGCAGTGAAAGGGGGCCCTACGAGCAGTTCTTC. It is translated as CASSERGPYEQFF. The V and J genes are TRBV6-1 and TRBJ2-1; 7 bases match TRBD1. Per germline, CDR1 MNHNS and CDR2 SASEGT. This CDR3 spans 13 amino acids. J gave up 10 bases and V 2 bases, and 5 bases lay outside the gene matches.

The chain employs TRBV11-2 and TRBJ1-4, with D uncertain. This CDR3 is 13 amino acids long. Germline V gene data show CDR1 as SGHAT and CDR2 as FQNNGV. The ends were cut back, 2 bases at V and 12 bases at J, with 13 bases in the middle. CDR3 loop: CASSLFGSVELFF. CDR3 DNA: TGTGCCAGCAGCTTATTCGGGAGCGTGGAACTGTTTTTT.

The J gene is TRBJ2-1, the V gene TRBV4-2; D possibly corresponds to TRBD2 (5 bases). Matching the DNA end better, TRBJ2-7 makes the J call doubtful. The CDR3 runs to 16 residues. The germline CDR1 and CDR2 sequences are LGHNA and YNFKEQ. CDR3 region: CASSPSSTRSYNEQYF. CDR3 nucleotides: TGTGCCAGCAGCCCGTCTAGCACCCGGTCCTACAATGAGCAGTACTTC.

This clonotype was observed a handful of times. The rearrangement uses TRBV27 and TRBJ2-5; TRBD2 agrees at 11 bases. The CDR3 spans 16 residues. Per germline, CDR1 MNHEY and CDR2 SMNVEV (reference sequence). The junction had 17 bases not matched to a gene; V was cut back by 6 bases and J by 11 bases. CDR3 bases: TGTGCCAGCAGCCGTCCCCTAGCGGGGGGCCACAATGAGCAGTACTTC. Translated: CASSRPLAGGHNEQYF.

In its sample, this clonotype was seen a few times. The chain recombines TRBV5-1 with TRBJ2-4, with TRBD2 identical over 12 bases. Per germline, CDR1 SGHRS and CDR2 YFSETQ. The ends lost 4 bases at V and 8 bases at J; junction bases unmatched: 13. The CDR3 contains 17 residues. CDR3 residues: CASSTGTSGGSGDIQYF. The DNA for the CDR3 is TGCGCCAGCAGCACCGGAACTAGCGGGGGGTCTGGAGACATTCAGTACTTC.

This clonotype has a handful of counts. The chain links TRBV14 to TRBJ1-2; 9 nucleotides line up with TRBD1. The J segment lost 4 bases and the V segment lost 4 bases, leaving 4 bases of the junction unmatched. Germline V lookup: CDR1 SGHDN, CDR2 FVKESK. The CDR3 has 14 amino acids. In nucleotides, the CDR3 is TGTGCCAGCAGCCGGACAGGGGAAATCTATGGCTACACCTTC. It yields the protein CASSRTGEIYGYTF.

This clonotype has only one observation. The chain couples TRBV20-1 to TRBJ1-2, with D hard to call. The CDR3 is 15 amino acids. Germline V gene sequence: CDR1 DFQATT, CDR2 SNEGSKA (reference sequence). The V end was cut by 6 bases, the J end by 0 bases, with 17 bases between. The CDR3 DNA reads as TGCAGTGCCCATCGGGCCGGCCGCTCTAACTATGGCTACACCTTC. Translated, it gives CSAHRAGRSNYGYTF.

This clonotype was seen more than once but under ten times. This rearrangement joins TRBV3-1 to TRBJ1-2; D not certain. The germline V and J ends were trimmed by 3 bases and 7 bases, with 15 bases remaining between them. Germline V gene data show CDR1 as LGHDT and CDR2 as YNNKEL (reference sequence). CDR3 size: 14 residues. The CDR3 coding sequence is TGTGCCAGCAGCCATATTGACGGCAGTATTGGCTACACCTTC. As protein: CASSHIDGSIGYTF.

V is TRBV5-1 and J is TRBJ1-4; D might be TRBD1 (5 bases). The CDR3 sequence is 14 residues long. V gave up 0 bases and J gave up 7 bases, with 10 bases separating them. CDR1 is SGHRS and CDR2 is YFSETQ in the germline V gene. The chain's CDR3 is CASSLGGDAEKLFF. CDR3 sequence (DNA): TGCGCCAGCAGCTTGGGGGGCGACGCTGAAAAACTGTTTTTT.

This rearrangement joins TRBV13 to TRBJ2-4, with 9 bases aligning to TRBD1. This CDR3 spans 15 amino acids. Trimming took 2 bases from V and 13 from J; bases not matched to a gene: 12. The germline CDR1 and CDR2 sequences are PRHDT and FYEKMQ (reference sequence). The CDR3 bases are TGTGCCAGCAGCTTATTTTACAGGGGGCTTGGGGAGCAGTACTTC. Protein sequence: CASSLFYRGLGEQYF.

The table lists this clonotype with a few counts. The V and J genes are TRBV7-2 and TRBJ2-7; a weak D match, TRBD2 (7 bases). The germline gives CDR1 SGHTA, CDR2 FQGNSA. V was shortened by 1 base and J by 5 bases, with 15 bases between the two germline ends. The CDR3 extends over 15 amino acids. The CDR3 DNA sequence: TGTGCCAGCAGCTTAGTAGGGGGAGGGATGCACGAGCAGTACTTC. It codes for CASSLVGGGMHEQYF.

The CDR3 DNA reads TGTGCCACTCAGCGAGGCCAAGAGACCCAGTACTTC. Translating it yields CATQRGQETQYF. V usage is TRBV24-1 and J usage is TRBJ2-5; no clear D gene. The length of the CDR3 is 12 residues. Trimming cost V 10 bases and J 1 base, with 9 bases left between them. The germline gives CDR1 KGHDR, CDR2 SFDVKD.

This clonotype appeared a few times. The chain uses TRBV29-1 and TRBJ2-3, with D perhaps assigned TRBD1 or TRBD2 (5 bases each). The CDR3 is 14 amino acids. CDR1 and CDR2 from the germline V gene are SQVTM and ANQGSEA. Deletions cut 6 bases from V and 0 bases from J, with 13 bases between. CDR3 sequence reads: CSVGRDQSTDTQYF. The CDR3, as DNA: TGCAGCGTCGGCCGGGACCAAAGCACAGATACGCAGTATTTT.

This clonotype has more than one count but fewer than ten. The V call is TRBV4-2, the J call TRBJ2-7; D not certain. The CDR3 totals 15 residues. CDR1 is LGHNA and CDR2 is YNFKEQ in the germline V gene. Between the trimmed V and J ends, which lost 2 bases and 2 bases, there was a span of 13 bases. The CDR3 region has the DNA TGTGCCAGCAGCCAAACAAGAGACGGAACCTACGAGCAGTACTTC. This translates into CASSQTRDGTYEQYF.

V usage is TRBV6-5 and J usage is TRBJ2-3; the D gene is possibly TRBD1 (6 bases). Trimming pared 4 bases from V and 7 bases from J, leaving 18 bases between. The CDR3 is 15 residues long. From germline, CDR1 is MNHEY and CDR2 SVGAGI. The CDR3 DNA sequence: TGTGCCAGCAGTTCCCCGTTTACAGGGACAAATACGCAGTATTTT. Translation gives CASSSPFTGTNTQYF.